The entry below gives a single T cell receptor (beta chain) sequence along with its context. What it recognizes is unknown. This entry belongs to a study of T cell responses to AZD1222 COVID-19 vaccine. Study outcomes and limitations: Dominant at 160-218 and 743-854, vaccine-associated CD4 TCRs also spanned spike. Females made up more of the donors, who were largely white British, and clonal diversity may have come out too low.

The V gene lost 2 bases and the J gene lost 4 bases, with 9 bases spanning the gap. The CDR3 extends over 14 amino acids. Per germline, CDR1 SGHTA and CDR2 FQGNSA. The repertoire was sequenced with immunoSEQ multiplex PCR; TCRdb's copy has only in-frame clones and lacks some. The sample shows more than 140,000 clones, around 90% of them seen only once. The sample in question was peripheral blood, obtained on day 0 of AZD1222 vaccination. This chain uses TRBV7-2 with TRBJ2-4; D not resolved. This sequence was found in an adult in good health. CDR3 nucleotides: TGTGCCAGCAGCTTATGGACGGAAAAAAACATTCAGTACTTC. As protein: CASSLWTEKNIQYF. The variable domain in full, completed from reference TRBV7-2 and TRBJ2-4, reads GAGVSQSPSNKVTEKGKDVELRCDPISGHTALYWYRQSLGQGLEFLIYFQGNSAPDKSGLPSDRFSAERTGGSVSTLTIQRTQQEDSAVYLCASSLWTEKNIQYFGAGTRLSVL.